This T cell receptor beta chain came from a study of response to subunit inactivated influenza vaccine. Study observations and caveats: With each seasonal influenza vaccination, the authors suggested, few new T cells are recruited.

The CDR3 runs to 14 residues. Germline assignment: CDR1 KGHSH and CDR2 LQKENI. Concerning this clonotype: What it binds is not known.

TCRdb itself ran the RT-PCR reads through MiXCR, one entry per CDR3 protein. The sample records 610,000 or so distinct CDR3 sequences, approximately 15% being singletons. This sample comprised PBMCs from blood, obtained 12 days after vaccination. The chain combines TRBV18 with TRBJ2-3; D is possibly TRBD2 (7 bases). The TCR sequence derives from a man aged 45-65 years who received an inactivated influenza vaccine. CDR3 in amino acids: CASNRGGLEDTQYF. The CDR3 region has the DNA TGTGCTAGTAATAGGGGGGGCCTAGAAGATACGCAGTATTTT.